One sample yielded the 21 T cell receptor beta chains listed below, sequenced in a study of T-cell reconstitution after alpha-beta-depleted transplantation in children (TCRdb year 2016). The library was built by means of PCR. TCRdb lists the instrument as Illumina HiSeq 2500. To normalize quantification of the TCRbeta repertoire, the TCR libraries were built with molecular barcoding that relied on unique molecular identifiers. TCRdb trimmed the raw reads at Q25, called clones with MiXCR and kept productive beta chains. Entries are consolidated by CDR3 protein sequence, retaining the most common genes and DNA. In all, the sample holds roughly 670,000 distinct CDR3 sequences, and less than 15% of those were seen once. Around 0.8% of the sample goes to the ten largest clones. The treatment or condition label corresponds to: allogeneic hematopoietic cell transplantation with graft depleted of TCRalphabeta T cells and CD19 B cells.

The specimen was PBMCs, collected before TCRalphabeta/CD19-depleted stem cell transplant. These TCRs come from a girl aged 2 to 10 with congenital amegakaryocytic thrombocytopenia, due to receive a stem cell transplant.

V and J are TRBV12-3 or TRBV12-4 and TRBJ2-5; TRBD2 agrees at 7 bases. The CDR3 covers 18 residues. The ends lost 6 bases at V and 3 bases at J; junction bases unmatched: 19. The CDR3 protein is CASRHRSEFVGGEETQYF. CDR3 nucleotides: TGTGCCAGCAGGCACAGAAGCGAGTTCGTGGGAGGGGAAGAGACCCAGTACTTC.

The chain links TRBV5-1 to TRBJ2-1; the D gene is possibly TRBD1 (6 bases). This CDR3 contains 13 residues. CDR1 is SGHRS and CDR2 is YFSETQ in the germline V gene. Trimming cost V 4 bases and J 6 bases, with 11 bases left between them. CDR3 nucleotides: TGCGCCAGCAGCCCGGACAGCCTCAATGAGCAGTTCTTC. Its translation: CASSPDSLNEQFF.

This clonotype was detected a few times. The V and J genes are TRBV5-1 and TRBJ1-2; D remains ambiguous. The CDR3 spans 13 residues. Trimming removed 4 bases at V and 4 bases at J, with 11 bases between. The germline V gene encodes CDR1 SGHRS and CDR2 YFSETQ. CDR3 sequence: CASSPTVAYGYTF. The CDR3, as DNA: TGCGCCAGCAGCCCCACGGTCGCCTATGGCTACACCTTC. Variable domain in full (rest from reference TRBV5-1 and TRBJ1-2): KAGVTQTPRYLIKTRGQQVTLSCSPISGHRSVSWYQQTPGQGLQFLFEYFSETQRNKGNFPGRFSGRQFSNSRSEMNVSTLELGDSALYLCASSPTVAYGYTFGSGTRLTVV.

This clonotype was recorded many times. The chain combines TRBV20-1 with TRBJ2-3; no clear D. CDR1 and CDR2 from the germline V gene are DFQATT and SNEGSKA (reference sequence). CDR3 size: 11 residues. Trimming shortened V by 3 bases and J by 10 bases, and 11 bases separated the two germline ends. CDR3 in amino acids: CSASWGRAQYF. As DNA, the CDR3 is TGCAGTGCTAGCTGGGGAAGGGCGCAGTATTTT.

This chain joins TRBV6-1 and TRBJ2-2, with D possibly TRBD1 on 6 matching bases. The CDR3 spans 13 residues. The V gene lost 7 bases and the J gene lost 6 bases, with 12 bases spanning the gap. From germline, CDR1 is MNHNS and CDR2 SASEGT. DNA of the CDR3: TGTGCCAGCACACAGGGTAGTCCCGGGGAGCTGTTTTTT. It is translated as CASTQGSPGELFF.

This rearrangement joins TRBV4-2 to TRBJ2-7, with a weak D call TRBD1 (8 bases). The V gene's germline CDR1 is LGHNA and CDR2 YNFKEQ. V gave up 4 bases and J gave up 3 bases, with 16 bases separating them. The CDR3 runs to 15 residues. The CDR3 is CASSPDREGNYEQYF. The CDR3 DNA is TGTGCCAGCAGCCCGGACAGGGAGGGAAACTACGAGCAGTACTTC.

This clonotype has a handful of counts. This chain joins TRBV5-1 and TRBJ2-2; 14 bases are a match to TRBD2. Trimming removed 3 bases from V and 5 bases from J; junction bases left unmatched: 3. CDR3 length: 16 residues. Germline V gene lookup returns CDR1 SGHRS and CDR2 YFSETQ. The CDR3 loop reads CASSSGLAGGTGELFF. The CDR3 DNA is TGCGCCAGCAGCTCCGGACTAGCGGGAGGTACCGGGGAGCTGTTTTTT.

This clonotype was recorded many times. This chain links TRBV29-1 with TRBJ2-3, with D perhaps TRBD2 (5 bases). This CDR3 is 10 amino acids long. The germline V gene encodes CDR1 SQVTM and CDR2 ANQGSEA. Deletions cut 7 bases from V and 5 bases from J, with 7 bases between. CDR3 residues: CSAGEDTQYF. CDR3 DNA sequence: TGCAGCGCCGGGGAAGATACGCAGTATTTT.

This clonotype appeared many times. J is TRBJ2-1 and V is TRBV4-1, with 10 positions matching TRBD2. In germline, CDR1 is MGHRA, CDR2 YSYEKL. The CDR3 length is 17 residues. V shed 0 bases, J shed 7 bases, and the junction held 9 bases outside the gene matches. The chain's CDR3 is CASSQDPAGGPFNEQFF. CDR3 sequence (DNA): TGCGCCAGCAGCCAAGATCCAGCGGGAGGGCCTTTTAATGAGCAGTTCTTC.

This clonotype was seen many times. The chain couples TRBV20-1 to TRBJ1-1; 8 bases fit TRBD1. CDR1 and CDR2 (germline): DFQATT, SNEGSKA (reference sequence). V dropped 6 bases and J dropped 0; count of bases not matched to a gene: 9. This CDR3 is 15 amino acids long. Here the CDR3 DNA reads TGCAGTGCGAGACGTGCAGGGGGCCTGAACACTGAAGCTTTCTTT. Encoded protein: CSARRAGGLNTEAFF.

The sample holds many counts of this clonotype. V and J are TRBV29-1 and TRBJ2-2; D not resolved. V was shortened by 6 bases and J by 5 bases, with 13 bases between the two germline ends. The CDR3 totals 13 residues. CDR1 SQVTM and CDR2 ANQGSEA come from the germline V gene. CDR3 in DNA: TGCAGCGTATCTGACGGTGCGACCGGGGAGCTGTTTTTT. Residues: CSVSDGATGELFF.

The chain is built from TRBV10-2 and TRBJ2-7; TRBD1 matches 8 bases. V was pared by 6 bases and J by 3 bases, with 4 bases of the junction left unmatched. The CDR3 consists of 13 residues. Germline CDR1 is WSHSY and CDR2 is SAAADI. The DNA for the CDR3 is TGCGCCAGCAGACGGGACAGGCTCTACGAGCAGTACTTC. Translated, it gives CASRRDRLYEQYF.

This clonotype was picked up many times. The V gene is TRBV29-1, the J gene TRBJ1-5; 8 nucleotides match TRBD1. Unmatched junction bases numbered 10, after V lost 4 bases and J lost 5 bases. The CDR3 extends over 15 amino acids. Germline CDR1 and CDR2: SQVTM and ANQGSEA. The CDR3 bases are TGCAGCGTTGCCACCGGACAGGGTGTGGATCAGCCCCAGCATTTT. This gives the protein CSVATGQGVDQPQHF.

The chain recombines TRBV20-1 with TRBJ2-7; 11 nucleotides align to TRBD2. Losses at the gene ends were 2 bases for V and 2 bases for J; bases not matched to a gene: 8. Germline V gives CDR1 DFQATT, CDR2 SNEGSKA (reference sequence). This CDR3 has 16 amino acids. CDR3 in DNA: TGCAGTGCTAGATCCCCAATGACTAGCGGGGCCTACGAGCAGTACTTC. Amino acids: CSARSPMTSGAYEQYF.

This clonotype was counted many times. As DNA, the CDR3 is TGTGCCAGCAGTGCAAGCGGGAGGGCCGGAGATACGCAGTATTTT. This sequence encodes CASSASGRAGDTQYF. The chain is built from TRBV28 and TRBJ2-3; 10 bases agree with TRBD2. The V gene end was trimmed by 5 bases and the J gene end by 5 bases; junction bases not matched to a gene: 7. CDR3 size: 15 residues. Germline V gene lookup returns CDR1 MDHEN and CDR2 SYDVKM.

This clonotype was observed a handful of times. The chain has TRBV12-3 or TRBV12-4 and TRBJ2-6, with D tentatively TRBD2 (6 bases). This CDR3 has 16 residues. V lost 6 bases to trimming and J lost 0 bases, with 12 bases between them. Here the CDR3 reads CASRPPGVSGANVLTF. The CDR3 region has the DNA TGTGCCAGCAGGCCACCGGGAGTCTCTGGGGCCAACGTCCTGACTTTC.

This clonotype turned up a few times. The chain links TRBV10-3 to TRBJ2-2, with 7 bases lining up with TRBD1. Germline V lookup: CDR1 ENHRY, CDR2 SYGVKD. The CDR3 consists of 15 residues. V trimming: 6 bases; J trimming: 1 base; junction bases outside the gene matches: 5. CDR3 bases: TGTGCCATCAGGGACAGGAACCAGAACACCGGGGAGCTGTTTTTT. Translating it yields CAIRDRNQNTGELFF.

In this sample, this clonotype turned up once. At one end the junction does not follow the germline gene, possibly because of a read error. This chain links TRBV3-1 with TRBJ2-5, with TRBD2 as a possible D gene (6 bases). The CDR3 totals 15 residues. Germline CDR1 LGHDT, CDR2 YNNKEL (reference sequence). The CDR3 is CASLITGSLSETQSF. In DNA form, the CDR3 reads TGTGCCAGCCTTATTACCGGGAGTTTATCAGAGACCCAGTCCTTC.

A few counts support this clonotype. V and J are TRBV7-6 and TRBJ2-4; 7 nucleotides align to TRBD2. Trimming removed 7 bases from V and 3 bases from J; junction bases left unmatched: 12. Germline V CDR1 and CDR2: SGHVS, FNYEAQ. CDR3 length: 16 residues. CDR3: CASTPGAGRLKNIQYF. The DNA of the CDR3 is TGTGCCAGCACCCCGGGAGCGGGAAGGCTCAAAAACATTCAGTACTTC.

This clonotype was counted many times. The genes are TRBV5-1 and TRBJ2-2; 7 nucleotides agree with TRBD2. The CDR3 consists of 16 residues. V lost 4 bases to trimming and J lost 2 bases; unmatched junction nucleotides: 8. Germline CDR1 and CDR2: SGHRS and YFSETQ. CDR3 sequence (DNA): TGCGCCAGCAGCCGGGACGGGGGGATAAACACCGGGGAGCTGTTTTTT. As protein: CASSRDGGINTGELFF. The full variable domain, completed using reference TRBV5-1 and TRBJ2-2, is KAGVTQTPRYLIKTRGQQVTLSCSPISGHRSVSWYQQTPGQGLQFLFEYFSETQRNKGNFPGRFSGRQFSNSRSEMNVSTLELGDSALYLCASSRDGGINTGELFFGEGSRLTVL.

This clonotype was counted ten times or more. CDR3 nucleotide sequence: TGTGCCAGCAGTTATTCGACGGAGGGGGGCACAGATACGCAGTATTTT. Its protein is CASSYSTEGGTDTQYF. The chain joins TRBV6-5 to TRBJ2-3; D may be TRBD1 or TRBD2 (6 bases each). CDR1 and CDR2 from the germline V gene are MNHEY and SVGAGI. Trimming stripped 3 bases from V and 1 base from J, with 14 bases between. This CDR3 comprises 16 residues.